This T cell receptor (beta chain) was identified during a study of shared clonotypes between healthy human individuals. Every unsorted PBMC PCR replicate was loaded with 300 ng DNA, approximately 29,000 T cell genomes. In the original workflow: Quality scores were absent from the junction-only immunoSEQ sequences, so filtering differed. Assay used: immunoSEQ multiplex PCR; TCRdb lists only in-frame clones, some missing. Clone size and the V and J calls come from that table; the DNA yielded D and trimming. The sample shows about 490,000 clones, over 70% of them seen only once. The V gene lost 9 bases and the J gene lost 8 bases, with 16 bases spanning the gap. This CDR3 region has 12 residues. Germline V gives CDR1 MNHNS, CDR2 SASEGT. In this sample, this clone turned up a few times.

The material sequenced was PBMCs. This clonotype was sampled from a woman in her 40s in good health. Some clones in this sample may be carry-over from other donors' samples. V and J are TRBV6-1 and TRBJ1-2; D is perhaps TRBD1 (6 bases). This CDR3 reads CASINRAGGYTF. Written as DNA, the CDR3 is TGTGCCAGTATCAACAGGGCTGGGGGCTACACCTTC.